These T cell receptor beta chains were read from a single sample in a study of cytomegalovirus exposure and HLA in healthy donors. Repertoires were generated with immunoSEQ multiplex PCR, while TCRdb's copy carries only in-frame clones and drops some. This sample has more than 100,000 clones, with roughly three quarters found just once. Sequenced input: PBMCs. All receptors come from a woman in her thirties or forties in good health and CMV-seronegative. Both conserved end residues are part of each CDR3. A D gene is named only where the DNA matches it firmly. Clone size is shown for a subset of rows, as once, few, many or a class of expanded clone.

d_gene: TRBD1
abundance: .
j_gene: TRBJ2-6
v_gene: TRBV5-1
CDR3aa: CASGQGKSGANVLTF
CDR3nt: TGCGCCAGCGGACAGGGGAAAAGTGGGGCCAACGTCCTGACTTTC

d_gene: TRBD1
abundance: .
j_gene: TRBJ2-7
v_gene: TRBV28
CDR3aa: CASRTTRQGAGEQYF
CDR3nt: TGTGCCAGCAGGACCACGCGACAGGGGGCGGGCGAGCAGTACTTC

d_gene: TRBD1
abundance: .
j_gene: TRBJ1-2
v_gene: TRBV28
CDR3aa: CASSFITGGTYGYTF
CDR3nt: TGTGCCAGCAGTTTTATAACAGGGGGCACCTATGGCTACACCTTC

d_gene: .
abundance: once
j_gene: TRBJ1-1
v_gene: TRBV5-8
CDR3aa: CASSLMERAFF
CDR3nt: TGTGCCAGCAGCTTAATGGAGAGAGCTTTCTTT

d_gene: .
abundance: .
j_gene: TRBJ2-3
v_gene: TRBV6-5
CDR3aa: CASSQLSTDTQYF
CDR3nt: TGTGCCAGCAGTCAACTAAGCACAGATACGCAGTATTTT

d_gene: TRBD1
abundance: few
j_gene: TRBJ1-1
v_gene: TRBV25-1
CDR3aa: CASSGDRGPTEAFF
CDR3nt: TGTGCCAGCAGTGGGGACAGGGGCCCCACTGAAGCTTTCTTT

d_gene: .
abundance: .
j_gene: TRBJ2-6
v_gene: TRBV4-3
CDR3aa: CASSQGPDRANVLTF
CDR3nt: TGCGCCAGCAGTCAGGGGCCGGACAGGGCCAACGTCCTGACTTTC

d_gene: .
abundance: .
j_gene: TRBJ1-1
v_gene: TRBV9
CDR3aa: CASSAQGQGTEAFF
CDR3nt: TGTGCCAGCAGCGCACAGGGCCAGGGAACTGAAGCTTTCTTT

d_gene: .
abundance: .
j_gene: TRBJ1-6
v_gene: TRBV7-9
CDR3aa: CASSSGGSPLHF
CDR3nt: TGTGCCAGCAGCTCAGGAGGCTCACCCCTCCACTTT

d_gene: TRBD1
abundance: .
j_gene: TRBJ2-3
v_gene: TRBV18
CDR3aa: CASSPQGAKDTQYF
CDR3nt: TGTGCCAGCTCGCCTCAGGGGGCCAAAGATACGCAGTATTTT

d_gene: .
abundance: few
j_gene: TRBJ1-5
v_gene: TRBV7-3
CDR3aa: CASSLGTNQPQHF
CDR3nt: TGTGCCAGCAGCTTAGGGACTAATCAGCCCCAGCATTTT

d_gene: TRBD1
abundance: .
j_gene: TRBJ2-4
v_gene: TRBV27
CDR3aa: CASSPTGEIQYF
CDR3nt: TGTGCCAGCAGTCCTACAGGGGAGATTCAGTACTTC

d_gene: TRBD1
abundance: .
j_gene: TRBJ2-1
v_gene: TRBV7-2
CDR3aa: CASSLPEPGQGIYNEQFF
CDR3nt: TGTGCCAGCAGCTTACCGGAACCGGGACAGGGAATATACAATGAGCAGTTCTTC

d_gene: TRBD1
abundance: .
j_gene: TRBJ2-7
v_gene: TRBV6-1
CDR3aa: CASSELRGRGQYF
CDR3nt: TGTGCCAGCAGTGAGTTGAGGGGGCGTGGGCAGTACTTC

d_gene: .
abundance: .
j_gene: TRBJ2-5
v_gene: TRBV7-9
CDR3aa: CASSLSGQETQYF
CDR3nt: TGTGCCAGCAGCTTATCCGGCCAAGAGACCCAGTACTTC

d_gene: TRBD1
abundance: .
j_gene: TRBJ1-1
v_gene: TRBV2
CDR3aa: CASRETGLNTEAFF
CDR3nt: TGTGCCAGCAGGGAGACAGGGTTGAACACTGAAGCTTTCTTT

d_gene: TRBD1
abundance: .
j_gene: TRBJ1-4
v_gene: TRBV19
CDR3aa: CASSFFNRGKVEKLFF
CDR3nt: TGTGCCAGTAGTTTTTTTAACAGGGGGAAGGTCGAAAAACTGTTTTTT

d_gene: .
abundance: .
j_gene: TRBJ2-1
v_gene: TRBV4-1
CDR3aa: CASSQVVGGATYNEQFF
CDR3nt: TGCGCCAGCAGCCAGGTAGTCGGCGGGGCAACCTACAATGAGCAGTTCTTC

d_gene: TRBD1
abundance: .
j_gene: TRBJ1-3
v_gene: TRBV2
CDR3aa: CASRDDRAGNTIYF
CDR3nt: TGTGCCAGCAGAGACGACAGGGCTGGAAACACCATATATTTT

d_gene: TRBD1
abundance: .
j_gene: TRBJ1-1
v_gene: TRBV5-1
CDR3aa: CASSWDRVYTEAFF
CDR3nt: TGCGCCAGCAGCTGGGACAGGGTATACACTGAAGCTTTCTTT

d_gene: .
abundance: .
j_gene: TRBJ2-5
v_gene: TRBV10-3
CDR3aa: CAISTDFSTGNQETQYF
CDR3nt: TGTGCCATCAGTACAGACTTTTCTACAGGGAACCAAGAGACCCAGTACTTC

d_gene: .
abundance: few
j_gene: TRBJ1-5
v_gene: TRBV5-5
CDR3aa: CASSTIGGDNQPQHF
CDR3nt: TGTGCCAGCAGTACCATCGGGGGTGACAATCAGCCCCAGCATTTT

d_gene: TRBD2
abundance: .
j_gene: TRBJ2-7
v_gene: TRBV30
CDR3aa: CAWISLAGGRYEQYF
CDR3nt: TGTGCCTGGATTTCCCTAGCGGGGGGTCGCTACGAGCAGTACTTC

d_gene: .
abundance: few
j_gene: TRBJ2-3
v_gene: TRBV5-1
CDR3aa: CASSVTGSTDTQYF
CDR3nt: TGCGCCAGCAGTGTCACAGGGAGCACAGATACGCAGTATTTT

d_gene: .
abundance: .
j_gene: TRBJ2-3
v_gene: TRBV27
CDR3aa: CASRKTGSTDTQYF
CDR3nt: TGTGCCAGCAGGAAAACAGGAAGCACAGATACGCAGTATTTT

d_gene: TRBD1
abundance: .
j_gene: TRBJ1-1
v_gene: TRBV2
CDR3aa: CASSEGPHRGDTEAFF
CDR3nt: TGTGCCAGCAGTGAAGGACCTCACAGGGGAGACACTGAAGCTTTCTTT

d_gene: TRBD1
abundance: .
j_gene: TRBJ2-7
v_gene: TRBV10-2
CDR3aa: CASSERQGPYEQYF
CDR3nt: TGCGCCAGCAGTGAACGACAGGGGCCCTACGAGCAGTACTTC

d_gene: .
abundance: .
j_gene: TRBJ2-3
v_gene: TRBV7-9
CDR3aa: CASTQQNTDTQYF
CDR3nt: TGTGCCAGCACCCAACAAAACACAGATACGCAGTATTTT

d_gene: TRBD1
abundance: .
j_gene: TRBJ2-1
v_gene: TRBV7-2
CDR3aa: CASSFLGGRYEQFF
CDR3nt: TGTGCCAGCAGCTTCTTAGGGGGCCGCTATGAGCAGTTCTTC

d_gene: TRBD1
abundance: .
j_gene: TRBJ1-5
v_gene: TRBV27
CDR3aa: CASSLLPGTGWVGQPQHF
CDR3nt: TGTGCCAGCAGTTTACTTCCCGGGACAGGGTGGGTTGGTCAGCCCCAGCATTTT

d_gene: TRBD1
abundance: once
j_gene: TRBJ1-2
v_gene: TRBV13
CDR3aa: CASSPTGVDGYTF
CDR3nt: TGTGCCAGCAGCCCAACAGGGGTGGATGGCTACACCTTC

d_gene: .
abundance: .
j_gene: TRBJ2-3
v_gene: TRBV6-4
CDR3aa: CASSDSSGGTDTQYF
CDR3nt: TGTGCCAGCAGTGACTCTAGCGGAGGTACAGATACGCAGTATTTT

d_gene: TRBD2
abundance: .
j_gene: TRBJ2-2
v_gene: TRBV5-1
CDR3aa: CASSSPRTSGGAGELFF
CDR3nt: TGCGCCAGCAGCTCGCCACGGACTAGCGGGGGGGCCGGGGAGCTGTTTTTT

d_gene: TRBD2
abundance: .
j_gene: TRBJ2-7
v_gene: TRBV9
CDR3aa: CASSVGGTSIYEQYF
CDR3nt: TGTGCCAGCAGCGTAGGAGGGACTAGCATATACGAGCAGTACTTC